Below, 21 T cell receptor beta chains from the same sample are listed, as sequenced in a study of regulatory T cells in long-lasting Graves disease. As to time point: newly diagnosed GD, antithyroid drugs for less than 3 months. With RNA extracted from PBMCs as input, the TCR library was made. Arm-PCR of CDR3 regions and iRepertoire HTBI primers were the basis on which TCR beta libraries were built. TCRdb used MiXCR to reprocess the multiplex PCR reads, holding one entry per CDR3 protein. The sample includes some 320,000 distinct CDR3 sequences, 18% seen only once; the top ten take less than 40%. The specimen comprised peripheral blood mononuclear cells (PBMCs), sampled at new diagnosis, from a patient treated with antithyroid drugs. These receptors were obtained from a female donor with Graves disease.

Comments on this clonotype: A read error is possible here, since a much larger clone lies one base away. The chain combines TRBV5-1 with TRBJ1-1; D ambiguous. V was trimmed by 0 bases and J by 6 bases, leaving 15 bases between them. There are 15 residues in the CDR3. The V gene's germline CDR1 is SGHRS and CDR2 YFSETQ. This chain's CDR3 is CASSLVAGISSEAFF. The CDR3 nucleotides read TGCGCCAGCAGCTTGGTTGCGGGGATTTCTTCTGAAGCTTTCTTT.

This clonotype was detected only a few times. The rearrangement uses TRBV15 and TRBJ2-1; 11 bases match TRBD2. V shed 3 bases and J 12 bases; nucleotides not matched to a gene: 16. Germline V gene data show CDR1 as LNHNV and CDR2 as YYDKDF (reference sequence). The CDR3 is 17 amino acids. This CDR3 reads CATSSGLAGPLSVWQFF. As DNA, the CDR3 is TGTGCCACCAGCAGCGGACTAGCGGGTCCTCTGTCAGTTTGGCAGTTCTTC.

With respect to this clonotype: A much larger clone is a single base away; this may be a read error. The chain uses TRBV11-3 and TRBJ2-1; TRBD1 agrees at 8 bases. The DNA end is more similar to TRBJ1-1, so the J call may be wrong. This CDR3 is 14 amino acids long. Germline V gene sequence: CDR1 SGHNT, CDR2 YENEEA. CDR3 sequence (DNA): TGTGCCAGCACCTCCGGGACAGGTGCCACTGAAGCTTTCTTT. This translates into CASTSGTGATEAFF.

Note on this clonotype: A single base separates this from a much larger clone, so it may be a read error. The gene calls are TRBV7-9 and TRBJ1-1, with D maybe TRBD1 (5 bases). V lost 5 bases, J lost 0 bases, and 19 bases lay in between. There are 17 residues in the CDR3. The germline V gene has CDR1 SEHNR and CDR2 FQNEAQ (reference sequence). CDR3 sequence reads: CASSLSRPGGMNTEAFF. The CDR3 bases are TGTGCCAGCAGCCTTTCCAGGCCTGGGGGAATGAACACTGAAGCTTTCTTT.

The chain joins TRBV20-1 to TRBJ1-1, with no clear D. Germline CDR1 DFQATT, CDR2 SNEGSKA (reference sequence). Trimming took off 0 bases at V and 1 base at J, with 12 bases between the two ends. CDR3 length: 15 amino acids. The CDR3 region is CSARDAGVPNTEAFF. The CDR3 DNA follows: TGCAGTGCTAGAGATGCTGGAGTCCCGAACACTGAAGCTTTCTTT.

A word on this clonotype: With a far larger clone one base away, a read error is the likely cause. The chain is built from TRBV5-1 and TRBJ2-1, with D unresolved. CDR1 and CDR2 (germline): SGHRS, YFSETQ. The CDR3 loop spans 15 amino acids. Trimming pared 4 bases from V and 10 bases from J, leaving 21 bases between. The CDR3 DNA follows: TGCGCCAGCAGCCCCTCCCCTGGTTTTGGCTACGAGCAGTTCTTC. It is translated as CASSPSPGFGYEQFF.

This clonotype has a count of ten or more. The J gene is TRBJ1-6, the V gene TRBV15; D remains unclear. V was clipped by 3 bases and J by 8 bases, with 11 bases between them. This CDR3 has 14 residues. In germline, CDR1 is LNHNV, CDR2 YYDKDF (reference sequence). Here the CDR3 reads CATSRSKYDSPLHF. The DNA for the CDR3 is TGTGCCACCAGCAGGTCGAAATATGATTCACCCCTCCACTTT. The variable domain in full, with the rest retrieved from reference TRBV15 and TRBJ1-6, is DAMVIQNPRYQVTQFGKPVTLSCSQTLNHNVMYWYQQKSSQAPKLLFHYYDKDFNNEADTPDNFQSRRPNTSFCFLDIRSPGLGDTAMYLCATSRSKYDSPLHFGNGTRLTVT.

For this clonotype: A much larger clone sits a single nucleotide away, making a read error possible. The DNA for the CDR3 is TGTGCCAGCAGTGAATGGACTCAAGAGACCCAGTACTTC. It yields the protein CASSEWTQETQYF. The V gene is TRBV25-1, the J gene TRBJ2-5; D possibly corresponds to TRBD2 (5 bases). There are 13 residues in the CDR3. V dropped 1 base and J dropped 2 bases, with 5 bases sitting between them. From germline, CDR1 is MGHDK and CDR2 SYGVNS.

This clonotype was counted only a few times. V and J are TRBV5-4 and TRBJ2-7, with D perhaps matching TRBD2 (5 bases). The CDR3 loop spans 8 amino acids. Germline V CDR1 and CDR2: SGHNT, YYREEE (reference sequence). Here the CDR3 reads CAREAPPV. CDR3 in DNA: TGTGCCAGGGAGGCCCCTCCGGTA.

This clonotype appeared many times. This chain links TRBV19 with TRBJ2-3, with a weak D call TRBD2 (5 bases). This CDR3 region has 12 residues. CDR1 and CDR2 from the germline V gene are LNHDA and SQIVND (reference sequence). The V end was cut by 4 bases, the J end by 14 bases, with 16 bases between. The CDR3 loop reads CASSNRGYVRYF. The CDR3 nucleotides are TGTGCCAGTAGTAATCGGGGATATGTACGGTATTTT.

The V call is TRBV6-1, the J call TRBJ2-3; D perhaps matches TRBD2 (5 bases). Germline CDR1 MNHNS, CDR2 SASEGT. This CDR3 comprises 15 residues. The germline V and J ends were trimmed by 6 bases and 3 bases, with 16 bases remaining between them. The CDR3 here is CASSAWALVTDTQYF. CDR3 DNA sequence: TGTGCCAGCAGCGCATGGGCACTAGTTACAGATACGCAGTATTTT.

The chain employs TRBV12-2 and TRBJ2-3; TRBD2 was called by the table and not checked on the DNA. TRBV12-2 is shown as a pseudogene. The CDR3 is made up of 13 amino acids. This CDR3 reads CAAGLAGTDTQYF. Here the CDR3 DNA reads TGTGCCGCGGGTCTAGCGGGCACAGATACGCAGTATTTT.

This clonotype has just a few counts. V gene TRBV9 combines with J gene TRBJ1-1; D is unresolved. The CDR3 runs to 13 residues. V dropped 1 base and J dropped 3 bases, with 7 bases sitting between them. Germline-derived CDR1 and CDR2 are SGDLS and YYNGEE. The CDR3 region is CASSVREHTEAFF. CDR3 DNA sequence: TGTGCCAGCAGCGTACGAGAACACACTGAAGCTTTCTTT.

This clonotype showed up many times. An end of the junction does not agree with germline; a read error may underlie this. The chain recombines TRBV28 with TRBJ2-7; weak D call: TRBD2 (6 bases). This CDR3 comprises 14 residues. Per germline, CDR1 MDHEN and CDR2 SYDVKM. The CDR3 loop reads CASSLPGGEYEQCF. CDR3 sequence (DNA): TGTGCCAGCAGTTTACCCGGAGGGGAGTACGAGCAGTGCTTC.

The chain recombines TRBV28 with TRBJ1-6; tentatively, D is TRBD1 (5 bases). V shed 5 bases and J shed 3 bases, with 14 bases lying between them. Germline CDR1 is MDHEN and CDR2 is SYDVKM. This CDR3 contains 16 residues. The CDR3 sequence: CASSGPLRGYNSPLHF. The CDR3 nucleotides read TGTGCCAGCAGTGGCCCCTTAAGGGGCTATAATTCACCCCTCCACTTT.

The rearrangement uses TRBV7-9 and TRBJ2-1; the D gene is possibly TRBD2 (5 bases). The V end lost 3 bases, the J end lost 13 bases, and 16 bases lay between the germline ends. The CDR3 contains 13 residues. Germline V gives CDR1 SEHNR, CDR2 FQNEAQ (reference sequence). CDR3: CASSFPGLDRQFF. The CDR3, as DNA: TGTGCCAGCAGCTTTCCAGGACTCGATCGTCAGTTCTTC. Together with reference TRBV7-9 and TRBJ2-1, the CDR3 gives the full variable domain: DTGVSQNPRHKITKRGQNVTFRCDPISEHNRLYWYRQTLGQGPEFLTYFQNEAQLEKSRLLSDRFSAERPKGSFSTLEIQRTEQGDSAMYLCASSFPGLDRQFFGPGTRLTVL.

This clonotype has only a few counts. The chain employs TRBV3-1 and TRBJ2-1; TRBD2 matches 7 bases. CDR1 and CDR2 (germline): LGHDT, YNNKEL (reference sequence). The CDR3 totals 17 residues. V lost 4 bases to trimming and J lost 10 bases; unmatched junction nucleotides: 19. CDR3 loop: CASSPGVGDGRTEEQFF. The CDR3 nucleotides are TGTGCCAGCAGCCCCGGGGTGGGTGACGGGAGGACTGAGGAGCAGTTCTTC.

This clonotype was picked up many times. The rearrangement joins TRBV12-3 or TRBV12-4 to TRBJ1-3, with D unresolved. V was pared by 2 bases and J by 2 bases, with 10 bases between. The CDR3 runs 15 residues. CDR3 residues: CASSLTSFPGNTIYF. The CDR3 DNA is TGTGCCAGCAGTTTAACAAGTTTTCCTGGAAACACCATATATTTT.

At least ten counts were recorded for this clonotype. This sequence joins TRBV27 and TRBJ1-1, with D hard to call. The V end was cut by 5 bases, the J end by 3 bases, with 13 bases between. Germline loops: CDR1 MNHEY, CDR2 SMNVEV (reference sequence). This CDR3 has 14 amino acids. The CDR3 coding sequence is TGTGCCAGCAGTGGCCGCAGGCCATACACTGAAGCTTTCTTT. Protein product: CASSGRRPYTEAFF.

There are many counts of this clonotype. V usage is TRBV11-2 and J usage is TRBJ1-1, with D unclear. V lost 2 bases and J 1 base, leaving 5 bases between the germline ends. The CDR3 totals 13 residues. Germline CDR1 SGHAT, CDR2 FQNNGV. CDR3 DNA: TGTGCCAGCAGCTTATCTCAGAACACTGAAGCTTTCTTT. Translation: CASSLSQNTEAFF.

This clonotype was seen only a few times. The chain recombines TRBV5-5 with TRBJ2-1, with 8 bases fitting TRBD2. CDR3 length: 17 amino acids. The V and J ends lost 0 bases and 8 bases, in that order; junction bases with no gene match: 13. Germline V gene sequence: CDR1 SGHKS, CDR2 YYEKEE (reference sequence). CDR3 nucleotides: TGTGCCAGCAGCTTGGTGCCCATCTCTCTCGGGGGGGATGAGCAGTTCTTC. Its translation: CASSLVPISLGGDEQFF.